This entry lists 14 T cell receptor beta chains sequenced from one sample in a study of blood T cells in healthy people across ages (dated by TCRdb to between 2014 and 2016). Preparation of the library involved 5' RACE. The instrument given in TCRdb is Illumina HiSeq 2500. A second PCR of roughly 6 to 11 cycles was run with a J-beta primer mix and a sample-barcoded 5' primer. The raw public reads went through TCRdb reprocessing: fastp at Q25, MiXCR clone calling, in-frame beta chains kept. Identical CDR3 protein sequences are pooled into one entry, listed with their most common genes and DNA. Within this sample are 1.5 million to 2 million distinct CDR3 sequences, with roughly 49% of them counted one time only. The ten top clones hold approximately 2% of the sample. Sequencing used blood. The receptors were sampled from a middle-aged woman in good health.

Concerning this clonotype itself: This may arise from a read error, as a much more abundant clone is one base away. V gene TRBV20-1 combines with J gene TRBJ1-2, with 7 bases matching TRBD1. Per germline, CDR1 DFQATT and CDR2 SNEGSKA (reference sequence). This CDR3 is built from 15 residues. CDR3 residues: CGARPDRDLLYGYTF. In DNA form, the CDR3 reads TGCGGTGCTAGGCCCGACAGGGACTTACTATATGGCTACACCTTC.

Only a few counts were recorded for this clonotype. This chain connects TRBV25-1 to TRBJ2-5; D not certain. Matching the DNA end better, TRBJ2-7 makes the J call doubtful. The germline V gene encodes CDR1 MGHDK and CDR2 SYGVNS. This CDR3 is built from 14 residues. The chain's CDR3 is CASSESGPFREQYF. CDR3 coding DNA: TGTGCCAGCAGTGAATCTGGACCGTTTCGCGAGCAGTACTTC.

This clonotype was seen only a few times. The rearrangement joins TRBV4-2 to TRBJ1-1, with a tentative D call TRBD1 (5 bases). Trimming removed 5 bases from V and 9 bases from J, with 10 bases in between. The germline V gene has CDR1 LGHNA and CDR2 YNFKEQ. The CDR3 has 11 amino acids. The CDR3 DNA is TGTGCCAGCAGCGCAGGGCGGCAAGCTTTCTTT. This codes for CASSAGRQAFF.

This chain connects TRBV6-2 or TRBV6-3 to TRBJ2-5; weak D call: TRBD1 (5 bases). Germline assignment: CDR1 MNHEY and CDR2 SVGEGT. The CDR3 totals 13 residues. Trimming pared 11 bases from V and 7 bases from J, leaving 20 bases between. In DNA, the CDR3 is TGTGCCTGCATCTCAGGGTTTTGGGGGACCCAGTACTTC. It specifies CACISGFWGTQYF.

This rearrangement joins TRBV6-6 to TRBJ2-3; 7 positions agree with TRBD2. Germline assignment: CDR1 MNHNY and CDR2 SVGAGI (reference sequence). Trimming cost V 6 bases and J 4 bases; bases outside gene matches: 7. CDR3 length: 14 residues. CDR3 coding DNA: TGTGCCAGCAGGGGCGGGGGTGGAGCAGATACGCAGTATTTT. This translates into CASRGGGGADTQYF.

The chain joins TRBV5-1 to TRBJ2-5; D is unresolved. Trimming pared 3 bases from V and 5 bases from J, leaving 11 bases between. Germline CDR1 reads SGHRS; CDR2 reads YFSETQ. The CDR3 consists of 13 residues. The DNA for the CDR3 is TGCGCCAGCAGCTGGGTTCTGGAGGAGACCCAGTACTTC. It translates to CASSWVLEETQYF.

The genes are TRBV20-1 and TRBJ2-4; 7 bases are shared with TRBD2. With V trimmed by 4 bases and J by 2 bases, 5 bases remained unmatched. The CDR3 extends over 14 amino acids. The germline gives CDR1 DFQATT, CDR2 SNEGSKA (reference sequence). The chain's CDR3 is CSAIGRVTKNIQYF. DNA of the CDR3: TGCAGTGCTATAGGGAGGGTAACCAAAAACATTCAGTACTTC.

The J gene is TRBJ2-3, the V gene TRBV27, with TRBD2 identical over 13 bases. The germline gives CDR1 MNHEY, CDR2 SMNVEV (reference sequence). The CDR3 spans 16 residues. Trimming at V came to 5 bases and at J to 6 bases, leaving 8 bases not matched to a gene. The CDR3 loop is CASSKGLAGDRDTQYF. The CDR3 nucleotides read TGTGCCAGCAGTAAAGGACTAGCGGGGGACCGGGATACGCAGTATTTT.

Turning to this clonotype: Its ends do not fully match the called genes, so a read error is possible. The chain joins TRBV12-3 or TRBV12-4 to TRBJ2-3; D is perhaps TRBD1 (7 bases). CDR3 length equals 15 residues. CDR3: CASSYVTGRTDAQYF. DNA of the CDR3: TGTGCCAGCAGTTACGTGACAGGGAGGACAGATGCGCAGTATTTT.

This clonotype was picked up a small number of times. The chain is built from TRBV5-1 and TRBJ2-7; either TRBD1 or TRBD2 may fit D (6 bases each). CDR1 is SGHRS, CDR2 YFSETQ, per germline. CDR3 length: 15 amino acids. With 2 bases removed from V and 0 bases from J, the gap between germline ends came to 12 bases. CDR3 region: CASSLSAGHSYEQYF. CDR3 bases: TGCGCCAGCAGCTTATCTGCGGGACACTCCTACGAGCAGTACTTC.

Only a few counts were recorded for this clonotype. V is TRBV4-3 and J is TRBJ2-1, with 7 bases matching TRBD1. In germline, CDR1 is LGHNA, CDR2 YSLEER. V lost 2 bases to trimming and J lost 0 bases; unmatched junction nucleotides: 10. This CDR3 has 18 residues. Written as DNA, the CDR3 is TGCGCCAGCAGCCAAAGGTGGCGACAGGGTTTCTCCTACAATGAGCAGTTCTTC. Amino acids: CASSQRWRQGFSYNEQFF.

This chain joins TRBV7-8 and TRBJ1-2, with D possibly matching TRBD1 (5 bases). CDR3 length: 13 amino acids. Deletions cut 4 bases from V and 8 bases from J, with 14 bases between. Germline-derived CDR1 and CDR2 are SGHVS and FQNEAQ. The CDR3, as DNA: TGTGCCAGCAGCTCAGGAGGGGTGGGGGGCTACACCTTC. Translation gives CASSSGGVGGYTF.

As regards this clonotype: The junction shows a germline mismatch at one end, possibly a read error. This rearrangement joins TRBV29-1 to TRBJ2-1; D may match TRBD1 or TRBD2 (6 bases each). This CDR3 comprises 13 residues. CDR1 and CDR2 from the germline V gene are SQVTM and ANQGSEA. In DNA, the CDR3 is TGCAGCGCTAAGACGGGGGCGTACAGTGAGCAGTTCTTC. Translating gives CSAKTGAYSEQFF.

The chain is built from TRBV6-6 and TRBJ2-6; D not resolved. Trimming took off 2 bases at V and 0 bases at J, with 11 bases between the two ends. Germline V CDR1 and CDR2: MNHNY, SVGAGI (reference sequence). The CDR3 is made up of 17 amino acids. CDR3 DNA: TGTGCCAGCAGTTACGGGTGGCGCCCCTCTGGGGCCAACGTCCTGACTTTC. This codes for CASSYGWRPSGANVLTF.